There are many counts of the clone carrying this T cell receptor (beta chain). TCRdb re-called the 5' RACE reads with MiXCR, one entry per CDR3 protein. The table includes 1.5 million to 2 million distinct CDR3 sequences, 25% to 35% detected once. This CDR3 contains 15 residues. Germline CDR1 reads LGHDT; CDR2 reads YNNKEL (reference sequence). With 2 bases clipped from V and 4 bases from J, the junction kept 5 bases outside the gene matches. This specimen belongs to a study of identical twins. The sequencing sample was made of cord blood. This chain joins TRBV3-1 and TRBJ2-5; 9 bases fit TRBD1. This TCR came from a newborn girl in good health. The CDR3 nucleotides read TGTGCCAGCAGCCAAAGGACAGGGGCAAGAGAGACCCAGTACTTC. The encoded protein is CASSQRTGARETQYF.